The 3 T cell receptor beta chains below all came from one sample that was sequenced in a study of patients and donors after allogeneic stem cell transplantation (dated by TCRdb to the early 2020s). The library was produced with RT-PCR. Sequencer: NextSeq 550. The public reads were reanalyzed by TCRdb: fastp trimming at Q25, MiXCR alignment, in-frame beta chains only. Merged by CDR3 protein, the rows form single entries marked with the most common genes and DNA. The sample yields fewer than 95,000 distinct CDR3 sequences; 5% were counted once. The ten largest clones take up about 3% of the sample. Sequenced input: blood, either unsorted or a sorted T cell fraction (not recorded which). The receptors originated from a human donor who was either an allogeneic HSCT recipient or a stem cell or donor lymphocyte infusion donor (not recorded which). It is not recorded whose cells these are; they may come from a transplant donor.

This clonotype was detected only a few times. This rearrangement joins TRBV5-1 to TRBJ1-5; no clear D. V was pared by 4 bases and J by 6 bases, with 14 bases between. Germline V CDR1 and CDR2: SGHRS, YFSETQ. The CDR3 is 14 amino acids. CDR3 in DNA: TGCGCCAGCAGCCCCTTTGCGGGCAGTCAGCCCCAGCATTTT. Its protein product is CASSPFAGSQPQHF.

The chain links TRBV19 to TRBJ1-5; 10 bases match TRBD1. V lost 7 bases, J lost 7 bases, and 10 bases stayed unmatched. The CDR3 runs 15 residues. CDR1 and CDR2 from the germline V gene are LNHDA and SQIVND (reference sequence). CDR3 region: CASKTGQGNRQPQHF. As DNA, the CDR3 is TGTGCCAGTAAAACGGGACAGGGGAATCGGCAGCCCCAGCATTTT.

This clonotype was counted ten times or more. The J gene is TRBJ1-1, the V gene TRBV11-2, with D possibly being TRBD1 (5 bases). The CDR3 covers 15 residues. Trimming cost V 5 bases and J 2 bases, with 15 bases left between them. Germline V lookup: CDR1 SGHAT, CDR2 FQNNGV. CDR3 in DNA: TGTGCCAGCAGCAATTGGTGGGGGGGAAACACTGAAGCTTTCTTT. This encodes CASSNWWGGNTEAFF.